The source of this T cell receptor (beta chain) is a study of blood T cell repertoires in COVID-19. Study information: Acute and convalescent COVID-19 samples came from the United States, Italy and Spain. PBMCs, B-cell-depleted T cells, or T cells provided the cDNA or gDNA that made up the material.

Sequencing used immunoSEQ multiplex PCR; TCRdb keeps in-frame clones, though not all of them. The sample shows 230,000 or so clones, over 75% of them seen only once. The V end lost 7 bases, the J end lost 4 bases, and 13 bases lay between the germline ends. Looked up from germline, CDR1 is LNHDA and CDR2 is SQIVND (reference sequence). This CDR3 region has 13 residues. This sequence joins TRBV19 and TRBJ1-1, with unresolved D. This TCR derives from a man aged 35-49 years with active or convalescent COVID-19. Source material: peripheral blood. CDR3 loop: CASTTRESTEAFF. In DNA form, the CDR3 reads TGTGCCAGTACCACGAGGGAGAGCACTGAAGCTTTCTTT.